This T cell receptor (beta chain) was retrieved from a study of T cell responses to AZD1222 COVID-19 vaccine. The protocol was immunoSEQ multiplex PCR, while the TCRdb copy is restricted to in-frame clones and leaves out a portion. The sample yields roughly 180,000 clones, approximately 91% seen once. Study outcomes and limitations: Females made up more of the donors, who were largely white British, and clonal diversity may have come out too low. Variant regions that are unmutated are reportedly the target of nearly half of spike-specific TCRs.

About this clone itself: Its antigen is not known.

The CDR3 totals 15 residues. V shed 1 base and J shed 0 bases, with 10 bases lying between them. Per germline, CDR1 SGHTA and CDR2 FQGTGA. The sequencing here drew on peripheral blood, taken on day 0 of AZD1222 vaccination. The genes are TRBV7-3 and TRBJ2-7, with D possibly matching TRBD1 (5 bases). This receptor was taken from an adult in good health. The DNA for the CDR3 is TGTGCCAGCAGCTTAATTGCAGGGTTCTCCTACGAGCAGTACTTC. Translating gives CASSLIAGFSYEQYF.